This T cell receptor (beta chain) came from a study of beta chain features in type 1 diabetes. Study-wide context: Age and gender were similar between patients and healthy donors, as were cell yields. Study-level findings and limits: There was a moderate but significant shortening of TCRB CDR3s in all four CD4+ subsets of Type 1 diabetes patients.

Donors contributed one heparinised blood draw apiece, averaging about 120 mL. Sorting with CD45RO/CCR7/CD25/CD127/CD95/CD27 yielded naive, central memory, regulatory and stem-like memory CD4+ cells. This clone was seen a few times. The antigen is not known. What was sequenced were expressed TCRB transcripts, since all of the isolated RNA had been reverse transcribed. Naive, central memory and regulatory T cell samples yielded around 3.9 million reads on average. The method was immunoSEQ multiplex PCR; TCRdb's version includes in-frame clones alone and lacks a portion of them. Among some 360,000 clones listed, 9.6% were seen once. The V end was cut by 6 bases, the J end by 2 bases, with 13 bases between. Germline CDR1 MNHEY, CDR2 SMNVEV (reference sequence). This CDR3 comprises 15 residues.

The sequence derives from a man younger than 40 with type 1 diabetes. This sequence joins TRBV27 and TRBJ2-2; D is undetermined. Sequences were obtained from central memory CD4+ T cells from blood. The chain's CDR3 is CASSRGDLNTGELFF. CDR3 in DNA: TGTGCCAGCAGCCGTGGAGATCTTAACACCGGGGAGCTGTTTTTT.